The 17 T cell receptor beta chains presented below share a single source sample, sequenced in a study of cytomegalovirus exposure and HLA in healthy donors. The PCR contained 60 Vbeta and 13 Jbeta primers. The repertoire was sequenced with immunoSEQ multiplex PCR; TCRdb's copy has only in-frame clones and lacks some. Of about 140,000 clones listed, 60% to 80% were seen once; the top ten hold 1.5% to 2%. Sequenced material: PBMCs. These receptors came from a female donor in good health and CMV-seronegative.

The chain links TRBV7-7 to TRBJ2-1, with 10 bases identical to TRBD1. The CDR3 runs 18 residues. Germline trimming cut 5 bases from V and 9 bases from J; bases unmatched to any gene: 19. The germline CDR1 and CDR2 sequences are SSHAT and FNYEAQ (reference sequence). CDR3 DNA: TGTGCCAGCAGCATGTCGTTGACAGGGGGCAGGATTGGTGGTGAGCAGTTCTTC. It codes for CASSMSLTGGRIGGEQFF.

This chain joins TRBV5-5 and TRBJ1-1; no reliable D call. V dropped 4 bases and J dropped 10 bases, with 11 bases sitting between them. The CDR3 runs to 11 residues. Germline V lookup: CDR1 SGHKS, CDR2 YYEKEE (reference sequence). The CDR3 reads CASSPGGRAFF. CDR3 DNA: TGTGCCAGCAGCCCAGGCGGGCGAGCTTTCTTT.

The chain combines TRBV19 with TRBJ2-1, with 8 bases lining up with TRBD2. The germline V gene encodes CDR1 LNHDA and CDR2 SQIVND (reference sequence). The CDR3 has 14 amino acids. V was pared by 2 bases and J by 7 bases, with 4 bases of the junction left unmatched. DNA for the CDR3: TGTGCCAGTAGTATATACCGGGGGGGGAATGAGCAGTTCTTC. Protein sequence: CASSIYRGGNEQFF.

V gene TRBV10-3 combines with J gene TRBJ2-1, with 11 bases that match TRBD2. The V and J ends lost 4 bases and 4 bases, in that order; junction bases with no gene match: 3. Germline V gives CDR1 ENHRY, CDR2 SYGVKD. The CDR3 has 15 amino acids. CDR3 residues: CAISGVAGGYNEQFF. In DNA form, the CDR3 reads TGTGCCATCAGTGGCGTAGCGGGAGGGTACAATGAGCAGTTCTTC.

The chain uses TRBV9 and TRBJ2-7; D unresolved. Germline CDR1 and CDR2: SGDLS and YYNGEE. V lost 0 bases and J 1 base, leaving 8 bases between the germline ends. CDR3 length: 14 amino acids. This CDR3 is CASSVDVTSYEQYF. In DNA form, the CDR3 reads TGTGCCAGCAGCGTAGACGTAACATCCTACGAGCAGTACTTC.

This rearrangement joins TRBV29-1 to TRBJ2-5; 8 nucleotides line up with TRBD2. The last part of the DNA fits TRBJ2-7 better; the J call may be wrong. The CDR3 runs to 12 residues. Germline-derived CDR1 and CDR2 are SQVTM and ANQGSEA. The CDR3 reads CSVLADPYEQYF. CDR3 nucleotide sequence: TGCAGCGTACTAGCGGACCCCTACGAGCAGTACTTC.

The chain employs TRBV4-2 and TRBJ1-2, with a tentative D call TRBD1 (5 bases). The CDR3 extends over 15 amino acids. Germline V gives CDR1 LGHNA, CDR2 YNFKEQ. V was trimmed by 0 bases and J by 4 bases, leaving 12 bases between them. This chain's CDR3 is CASSQDAGMGYGYTF. CDR3 DNA sequence: TGTGCCAGCAGCCAAGATGCAGGGATGGGCTATGGCTACACCTTC.

There are a few counts of this clone. Other DNA variants within this sample encode the same CDR3. The chain has TRBV7-2 and TRBJ2-7; TRBD2 agrees at 13 bases. There are 15 residues in the CDR3. Germline V gene data show CDR1 as SGHTA and CDR2 as FQGNSA. Losses at the gene ends were 5 bases for V and 7 bases for J; bases not matched to a gene: 8. In nucleotides, the CDR3 is TGTGCCAGCAGCCCTCGGACTAGCGGGGGTTGGGAGCAGTACTTC. Translating gives CASSPRTSGGWEQYF.

The chain links TRBV5-1 to TRBJ2-7; D possibly corresponds to TRBD2 (7 bases). CDR3 length equals 14 residues. CDR1 is SGHRS, CDR2 YFSETQ, per germline. V shed 2 bases and J shed 5 bases, with 14 bases lying between them. The CDR3 DNA reads as TGCGCCAGCAGCTTAAGGGGGAGGGACCACGAGCAGTACTTC. As protein: CASSLRGRDHEQYF.

The chain links TRBV11-2 to TRBJ1-1, with unresolved D. Germline CDR1 and CDR2: SGHAT and FQNNGV. There are 12 residues in the CDR3. V lost 2 bases to trimming and J lost 10 bases, with 11 bases between them. CDR3 bases: TGTGCCAGCAGCTTACACGACGGGGTAGCTTTCTTT. It translates to CASSLHDGVAFF.

The chain has TRBV6-6 and TRBJ2-3; tentatively, D is TRBD2 (6 bases). The CDR3 totals 15 residues. The germline V gene encodes CDR1 MNHNY and CDR2 SVGAGI (reference sequence). V gave up 5 bases and J gave up 0 bases, with 12 bases separating them. In DNA form, the CDR3 reads TGTGCCAGCAGTCCCGGGACTGGCAGCACAGATACGCAGTATTTT. The encoded protein is CASSPGTGSTDTQYF.

In this sample, this clone turned up once. DNA of the CDR3: TGCGCCAGCAGCTTGGCCGAGAGCGGGGGGGCCGGTGAGCAGTTCTTC. The encoded protein is CASSLAESGGAGEQFF. The chain combines TRBV5-1 with TRBJ2-1; 10 bases match TRBD2. Trimming took 0 bases from V and 9 from J; bases not matched to a gene: 9. CDR1 SGHRS and CDR2 YFSETQ come from the germline V gene. The CDR3 is 16 residues long.

The V call is TRBV6-5, the J call TRBJ2-7; the match to TRBD1 covers 7 bases. V was clipped by 6 bases and J by 2 bases; unmatched bases: 7. The CDR3 length is 14 residues. Germline loops: CDR1 MNHEY, CDR2 SVGAGI. The CDR3 spells CASSSMTGTYEQYF. The DNA for the CDR3 is TGTGCCAGCAGCTCTATGACAGGGACCTACGAGCAGTACTTC.

This clone was observed many times. The chain links TRBV7-9 to TRBJ1-2, with a tentative D call TRBD1 (6 bases). The germline V and J ends were trimmed by 8 bases and 8 bases, with 12 bases remaining between them. The germline gives CDR1 SEHNR, CDR2 FQNEAQ (reference sequence). The CDR3 is made up of 11 amino acids. The CDR3 loop reads CASAAGDGYTF. As DNA, the CDR3 is TGTGCCAGCGCGGCAGGGGACGGCTACACCTTC.

The genes are TRBV27 and TRBJ2-7; 11 bases are shared with TRBD1. The CDR3 length is 16 residues. V gave up 4 bases and J gave up 4 bases; unmatched junction bases: 9. In germline, CDR1 is MNHEY, CDR2 SMNVEV (reference sequence). The CDR3 DNA follows: TGTGCCAGCAGTTGGGGACAGGGGGGAAGAAGGTACGAGCAGTACTTC. Translation gives CASSWGQGGRRYEQYF.

This chain links TRBV11-2 with TRBJ1-5; the match to TRBD1 covers 9 bases. The CDR3 sequence is 16 residues long. After removal of 4 bases from V and 1 base from J, the junction contained 5 bases not matched to a gene. Germline assignment: CDR1 SGHAT and CDR2 FQNNGV. This chain's CDR3 is CASSWGTGQSNQPQHF. The CDR3 bases are TGTGCCAGCAGCTGGGGGACAGGGCAGAGCAATCAGCCCCAGCATTTT.

Written as DNA, the CDR3 is TGCAGCGTTGATAGGAGGACCTCAGACTATGGCTACACCTTC. As protein: CSVDRRTSDYGYTF. The chain carries TRBV29-1 and TRBJ1-2; no clear D gene. Germline loops: CDR1 SQVTM, CDR2 ANQGSEA. The CDR3 sequence is 14 residues long. V gave up 3 bases and J gave up 3 bases, with 14 bases separating them.